This T cell receptor beta chain was sequenced for a study of blood T cell repertoires in COVID-19. Across the whole study: Material from acute and convalescent COVID-19 was sourced from the United States, Italy and Spain. In each case, the material was cDNA or gDNA derived from T cells, B-cell-depleted T cells, or PBMCs.

The CDR3 spans 13 residues. CDR1 and CDR2 (germline): KGHDR, SFDVKD. The V gene end was trimmed by 4 bases and the J gene end by 8 bases; junction bases not matched to a gene: 4. Per the original methods: The authors estimated nucleated cell counts from reference gene primer amplification. Sequenced by immunoSEQ multiplex PCR; TCRdb stores in-frame clones only, minus some. D and trimming come from the DNA, and the V and J calls and clone size come from that table. This sample has over 90,000 clones, with more than 70% found just once. Sample: peripheral blood. The chain recombines TRBV24-1 with TRBJ2-1; 7 bases are a match to TRBD1. The receptor was derived from a woman over 75 in a cohort sampled during active COVID-19. The CDR3, as DNA: TGTGCCACCAGTGAAGGAGACAGGGATGAGCAGTTCTTC. Protein product: CATSEGDRDEQFF.